Below are 2 T cell receptor beta chains sequenced from a single sample in a study of CD8 T cells in ankylosing spondylitis (dated by TCRdb to 2016 to 2017). The library was obtained by 5' RACE. The reads were generated on an Illumina HiSeq 2500. TCRdb reran the public reads through fastp at Q25 and MiXCR, keeping productive beta chains. Each entry is one CDR3 protein sequence, shown with its most common DNA and genes. The sample table lists about 240,000 distinct CDR3 sequences, under 12% of them with a count of one. Of the sample, less than 3% is held by the ten largest clones. Sequenced input: blood, either unsorted or a sorted T cell fraction (not recorded which). The receptors stem from a male donor with ankylosing spondylitis or in good health (not recorded which).

This clonotype was detected many times. The chain is built from TRBV27 and TRBJ2-1; unclear D gene. The germline gives CDR1 MNHEY, CDR2 SMNVEV (reference sequence). V was trimmed by 6 bases and J by 10 bases, leaving 19 bases between them. The CDR3 loop spans 14 amino acids. The CDR3 reads CASRPFRASREQFF. As DNA, the CDR3 is TGTGCCAGCAGACCTTTTCGGGCGTCCCGGGAGCAGTTCTTC.

This clonotype was recorded many times. This chain joins TRBV2 and TRBJ2-7, with D uncertain. The length of the CDR3 is 12 residues. Per the germline V gene, CDR1 is SNHLY and CDR2 is FYNNEI. Trimming left V 4 bases short and J 3 bases short, with 7 bases between. The CDR3: CASSGYNYEQYF. The CDR3 DNA sequence: TGTGCCAGCAGTGGGTACAACTACGAGCAGTACTTC. The entire variable domain, with the rest obtained from reference TRBV2 and TRBJ2-7, is as follows: EPEVTQTPSHQVTQMGQEVILRCVPISNHLYFYWYRQILGQKVEFLVSFYNNEISEKSEIFDDQFSVERPDGSNFTLKIRSTKLEDSAMYFCASSGYNYEQYFGPGTRLTVT.